These 15 T cell receptor beta chains were sequenced from one sample in a study of CD8 T cells in ankylosing spondylitis. MiXCR was run by TCRdb on the 5' RACE reads, yielding one entry per CDR3 protein. The sample lists fewer than 400,000 distinct CDR3 sequences, over 12% seen once, with 0.9% to 1.2% in the top ten. The sequenced material came from blood, either unsorted or a sorted T cell fraction (not recorded which). These receptors were collected from a male donor with ankylosing spondylitis or in good health (not recorded which).

The genes are TRBV6-1 and TRBJ1-1; D is possibly TRBD1 (5 bases). This CDR3 comprises 13 residues. CDR1 and CDR2 (germline): MNHNS, SASEGT. Between the trimmed V and J ends, which lost 5 bases and 3 bases, there was a span of 10 bases. CDR3 DNA: TGTGCCAGCAGTCCGGGGCTCTACACTGAAGCTTTCTTT. Translating it yields CASSPGLYTEAFF.

This clonotype was observed many times. The J gene is TRBJ2-4, the V gene TRBV4-1; 7 nucleotides line up with TRBD2. Germline V gives CDR1 MGHRA, CDR2 YSYEKL. The CDR3 covers 17 residues. The V and J ends lost 4 bases and 0 bases, in that order; junction bases with no gene match: 9. The CDR3 reads CASSLWGGVRAKNIQYF. The DNA of the CDR3 is TGCGCCAGCAGCCTCTGGGGGGGAGTGAGAGCCAAAAACATTCAGTACTTC.

CDR3 nucleotide sequence: TGTGCCAGCAGTGTCGGGAGTACCCCTTACAATGAGCAGTTCTTC. Amino acid sequence: CASSVGSTPYNEQFF. The genes are TRBV11-2 and TRBJ2-1; perhaps TRBD2 as D (6 bases). The germline V gene encodes CDR1 SGHAT and CDR2 FQNNGV. V was trimmed by 6 bases and J by 4 bases, leaving 16 bases between them. The CDR3 spans 15 residues.

There are a few counts of this clonotype. J is TRBJ1-1 and V is TRBV6-1; D remains unclear. The CDR3 totals 15 residues. Germline assignment: CDR1 MNHNS and CDR2 SASEGT. The V and J ends lost 2 bases and 1 base respectively, with 11 bases between them. The CDR3 loop is CASSESGRQNTEAFF. CDR3 DNA sequence: TGTGCCAGCAGTGAATCGGGAAGACAGAACACTGAAGCTTTCTTT.

The rearrangement joins TRBV9 to TRBJ2-3; D gene ambiguous. Germline loops: CDR1 SGDLS, CDR2 YYNGEE. V gave up 3 bases and J gave up 5 bases, with 7 bases separating them. The CDR3 has 12 amino acids. The CDR3 region is CASSGVVDTQYF. DNA for the CDR3: TGTGCCAGCAGCGGGGTTGTAGATACGCAGTATTTT.

In this sample, this clonotype turned up many times. V is TRBV6-5 and J is TRBJ2-4, with D maybe TRBD1 (6 bases). The CDR3 consists of 15 residues. V was shortened by 4 bases and J by 3 bases, with 13 bases between the two germline ends. Germline values: CDR1 MNHEY, CDR2 SVGAGI. The CDR3 DNA reads TGTGCCAGCAGTTCGTCTCAGGGGTTCAAAAACATTCAGTACTTC. As protein: CASSSSQGFKNIQYF.

This sequence joins TRBV7-9 and TRBJ2-5; D unclear. V was trimmed by 1 base and J by 5 bases, leaving 17 bases between them. This CDR3 has 16 residues. Per germline, CDR1 SEHNR and CDR2 FQNEAQ (reference sequence). The CDR3 DNA sequence: TGTGCCAGCAGCTTAGAATACGAGGTCGTTGTGGAGACCCAGTACTTC. Translated, it gives CASSLEYEVVVETQYF.

The sample holds a few counts of this clonotype. The CDR3 coding sequence is TGCGCCAGCAGCAAGGGACAATCCAACTATGGCTACACCTTC. This encodes CASSKGQSNYGYTF. The rearrangement links TRBV5-1 to TRBJ1-2, with D possibly being TRBD1 (6 bases). V was trimmed by 4 bases and J by 2 bases, leaving 12 bases between them. Looked up from germline, CDR1 is SGHRS and CDR2 is YFSETQ. This CDR3 comprises 14 residues.

This clonotype appeared a few times. The gene calls are TRBV3-1 and TRBJ2-3; unclear D gene. Germline V gives CDR1 LGHDT, CDR2 YNNKEL (reference sequence). CDR3 length equals 13 residues. The ends were cut back, 3 bases at V and 6 bases at J, with 10 bases in the middle. The CDR3 spells CASSHGLPDTQYF. CDR3 nucleotides: TGTGCCAGCAGCCACGGGCTCCCGGATACGCAGTATTTT.

This clonotype has a handful of counts. The V call is TRBV7-2, the J call TRBJ1-2, with TRBD1 matching 7 bases. There are 14 residues in the CDR3. Germline CDR1 is SGHTA and CDR2 is FQGNSA. Germline trimming cut 2 bases from V and 11 bases from J; bases unmatched to any gene: 11. The CDR3 DNA is TGTGCCAGCAGCTTACAGGACAGGAATTTAGGGTACACCTTC. Its translation is CASSLQDRNLGYTF.

CDR3 nucleotides: TGCGCCAGCAGCCAAGCAGCGCGCGGCACCGGGGAGCTGTTTTTT. This sequence encodes CASSQAARGTGELFF. The rearrangement links TRBV4-1 to TRBJ2-2; D is ambiguous. The V and J ends lost 1 base and 4 bases respectively, with 10 bases between them. CDR3 length equals 15 residues. Germline CDR1 reads MGHRA; CDR2 reads YSYEKL.

The sample holds a few counts of this clonotype. V usage is TRBV5-1 and J usage is TRBJ1-1; 7 positions agree with TRBD1. The CDR3 length is 13 residues. After removal of 4 bases from V and 5 bases from J, the junction contained 5 bases not matched to a gene. Germline CDR1 is SGHRS and CDR2 is YFSETQ. Here the CDR3 reads CASSVDRVTEAFF. As DNA, the CDR3 is TGCGCCAGCAGCGTCGACAGGGTGACTGAAGCTTTCTTT.

V gene TRBV14 combines with J gene TRBJ2-7; unclear D gene. Trimming took 3 bases from V and 4 from J, leaving 13 bases between them. Germline V lookup: CDR1 SGHDN, CDR2 FVKESK. This CDR3 region has 14 residues. CDR3 DNA: TGTGCCAGCAGCCAGACAATGGTAGCATACGAGCAGTACTTC. It specifies CASSQTMVAYEQYF.

The V gene is TRBV20-1, the J gene TRBJ2-7; D is uncertain. Trimming pared 0 bases from V and 6 bases from J, leaving 18 bases between. This CDR3 has 15 residues. The germline V gene has CDR1 DFQATT and CDR2 SNEGSKA (reference sequence). This CDR3 is CSARDRSVLHGEQYF. DNA of the CDR3: TGCAGTGCTAGAGATAGGAGCGTCTTACATGGCGAGCAGTACTTC.

This clonotype turned up a few times. This chain joins TRBV11-2 and TRBJ1-1, with D perhaps TRBD1 (5 bases). This CDR3 is 14 amino acids long. The V gene's germline CDR1 is SGHAT and CDR2 FQNNGV. Trimming stripped 5 bases from V and 4 bases from J, with 14 bases between. CDR3 residues: CASSLKPGGTEAFF. The CDR3 nucleotides read TGTGCCAGCAGCCTTAAACCGGGGGGCACTGAAGCTTTCTTT. Drawing the rest from reference TRBV11-2 and TRBJ1-1, the complete variable domain is EAGVAQSPRYKIIEKRQSVAFWCNPISGHATLYWYQQILGQGPKLLIQFQNNGVVDDSQLPKDRFSAERLKGVDSTLKIQPAKLEDSAVYLCASSLKPGGTEAFFGQGTRLTVV.